What follows are 21 T cell receptor beta chains derived from one specimen sequenced in a study of blood T cell repertoires in COVID-19. This table comes from immunoSEQ multiplex PCR, and its TCRdb copy is limited to in-frame clones, with some not included. The sample has approximately 250,000 clones, around 93% seen once. The sample consisted of PBMCs or T cells enriched from blood (not recorded which). Source of these receptors: a man aged 35 to 55 who had been exposed to COVID-19.

The V and J genes are TRBV18 and TRBJ1-1; D unresolved. V lost 0 bases, J lost 3 bases, and 14 bases lay in between. The CDR3 extends over 16 amino acids. CDR1 is KGHSH, CDR2 LQKENI, per germline. CDR3 sequence reads: CASSPPVRVSYTEAFF. CDR3 DNA sequence: TGTGCCAGCTCACCACCGGTCCGGGTTTCGTACACTGAAGCTTTCTTT.

The chain has TRBV5-1 and TRBJ2-3; D gene uncertain. V gave up 1 base and J gave up 4 bases, with 10 bases separating them. CDR3 length: 14 residues. From germline, CDR1 is SGHRS and CDR2 YFSETQ. The CDR3 DNA sequence: TGCGCCAGCAGCTTGATGGCGGTGGCAGATACGCAGTATTTT. This translates into CASSLMAVADTQYF.

The gene calls are TRBV4-1 and TRBJ1-2; TRBD1 aligns across 10 bases. This CDR3 is 14 amino acids long. CDR1 and CDR2 (germline): MGHRA, YSYEKL. V lost 3 bases to trimming and J lost 6 bases; unmatched junction nucleotides: 4. In DNA form, the CDR3 reads TGCGCCAGCAGCCAGACAGGGGGCGCGGATGGCTACACCTTC. Translated, it gives CASSQTGGADGYTF.

J is TRBJ2-3 and V is TRBV5-1, with 7 bases matching TRBD1. This CDR3 has 11 residues. Looked up from germline, CDR1 is SGHRS and CDR2 is YFSETQ. Trimming removed 6 bases from V and 9 bases from J; junction bases left unmatched: 4. CDR3: CASIRGGTQYF. In DNA form, the CDR3 reads TGCGCCAGCATCCGAGGGGGCACGCAGTATTTT.

The chain recombines TRBV2 with TRBJ1-3, with D uncertain. V was shortened by 6 bases and J by 4 bases, with 22 bases between the two germline ends. Germline V gene data show CDR1 as SNHLY and CDR2 as FYNNEI. CDR3 size: 17 residues. In nucleotides, the CDR3 is TGTGCCAGCAGCCTCGGCCGGGCCCGGGATGGCGGAAACACCATATATTTT. Its protein is CASSLGRARDGGNTIYF.

The chain carries TRBV5-1 and TRBJ1-5; 9 bases fit TRBD1. The length of the CDR3 is 20 residues. Germline V gene data show CDR1 as SGHRS and CDR2 as YFSETQ. The trim removed 5 bases at V and 6 bases at J, leaving 24 bases unmatched. CDR3 region: CASRIINRDREVSGTQPQHF. CDR3 coding DNA: TGCGCCAGCAGAATTATCAACCGGGACAGGGAGGTCTCCGGGACTCAGCCCCAGCATTTT.

V gene TRBV11-3 combines with J gene TRBJ2-7; TRBD2 matches 9 bases. The length of the CDR3 is 16 residues. The V gene end was trimmed by 3 bases and the J gene end by 5 bases; junction bases not matched to a gene: 11. Germline CDR1 SGHNT, CDR2 YENEEA. CDR3 DNA: TGTGCCAGCAGCTTGGCCGGGGCTAGCGGGATTGACGAGCAGTACTTC. This gives the protein CASSLAGASGIDEQYF.

V and J are TRBV19 and TRBJ2-2, with 10 nucleotides matching TRBD1. The CDR3 runs 14 residues. The germline gives CDR1 LNHDA, CDR2 SQIVND (reference sequence). V lost 4 bases, J lost 6 bases, and 2 bases stayed unmatched. Written as DNA, the CDR3 is TGTGCCAGTAGTAGGGACAGGGGATCCGGGGAGCTGTTTTTT. The encoded protein is CASSRDRGSGELFF.

The chain couples TRBV19 to TRBJ1-1; 8 positions match TRBD1. This CDR3 comprises 14 residues. Trimming at V came to 4 bases and at J to 7 bases, leaving 8 bases not matched to a gene. CDR1 and CDR2 (germline): LNHDA, SQIVND (reference sequence). DNA for the CDR3: TGTGCCAGTAGTACGCGGCGTGGACAGGGTGAAGCTTTCTTT. Its protein product is CASSTRRGQGEAFF.

CDR3 sequence reads: CASSPRDGFYEQYF. DNA for the CDR3: TGTGCCAGCAGTCCGCGGGACGGTTTTTACGAGCAGTACTTC. J is TRBJ2-7 and V is TRBV2; a weak D match, TRBD2 (6 bases). Germline values: CDR1 SNHLY, CDR2 FYNNEI. Trimming took 5 bases from V and 4 from J, leaving 15 bases between them. This CDR3 region has 14 residues.

V is TRBV4-3 and J is TRBJ1-5, with 9 bases aligning to TRBD1. The CDR3 totals 18 residues. Germline assignment: CDR1 LGHNA and CDR2 YSLEER. The V segment lost 2 bases and the J segment 7 bases; nucleotides outside the gene matches: 15. CDR3 loop: CASSQSIIWTGEAQPQHF. The CDR3 coding sequence is TGCGCCAGCAGCCAATCCATTATATGGACAGGGGAGGCACAGCCCCAGCATTTT.

The V gene is TRBV7-2, the J gene TRBJ1-3; D remains unclear. The CDR3 consists of 15 residues. The V gene lost 2 bases and the J gene lost 0 bases, with 8 bases spanning the gap. In germline, CDR1 is SGHTA, CDR2 FQGNSA. Here the CDR3 reads CASSLFWSSGNTIYF. The CDR3 bases are TGTGCCAGCAGCTTATTTTGGAGCTCTGGAAACACCATATATTTT.

The rearrangement uses TRBV9 and TRBJ2-1; 10 positions match TRBD2. The germline CDR1 and CDR2 sequences are SGDLS and YYNGEE. V trimming: 0 bases; J trimming: 3 bases; junction bases outside the gene matches: 6. CDR3 length: 17 amino acids. CDR3 bases: TGTGCCAGCAGCGTAGGGGGTAGCGGGAGGTTCTACAATGAGCAGTTCTTC. Its protein is CASSVGGSGRFYNEQFF.

The chain is built from TRBV4-1 and TRBJ2-1; 10 nucleotides line up with TRBD2. The CDR3 consists of 16 residues. The germline V gene has CDR1 MGHRA and CDR2 YSYEKL. J gave up 9 bases and V 1 base, and 9 bases lay outside the gene matches. The CDR3 here is CASSQVSKAGGGEQFF. CDR3 coding DNA: TGCGCCAGCAGCCAAGTTTCGAAAGCGGGAGGGGGTGAGCAGTTCTTC.

The chain combines TRBV6-6 with TRBJ2-1; possibly TRBD1 for D (5 bases). The V gene's germline CDR1 is MNHNY and CDR2 SVGAGI (reference sequence). The CDR3 runs 12 residues. The V end was cut by 7 bases, the J end by 6 bases, with 10 bases between. CDR3 loop: CASIDRGNEQFF. The CDR3 region has the DNA TGTGCCAGCATCGATAGGGGCAATGAGCAGTTCTTC.

The chain has TRBV27 and TRBJ2-3; TRBD2 agrees at 10 bases. The germline V gene encodes CDR1 MNHEY and CDR2 SMNVEV (reference sequence). After removal of 2 bases from V and 4 bases from J, the junction contained 9 bases not matched to a gene. This CDR3 has 17 amino acids. The CDR3 is CASSLMVLAGVSDTQYF. Written as DNA, the CDR3 is TGTGCCAGCAGTTTAATGGTCCTAGCGGGAGTTTCAGATACGCAGTATTTT.

The chain couples TRBV11-3 to TRBJ1-6, with no clear D. V shed 1 base and J shed 10 bases, with 11 bases lying between them. The CDR3 covers 14 residues. Germline V gene data show CDR1 as SGHNT and CDR2 as YENEEA. Here the CDR3 reads CASSLGQAGSPLHF. CDR3 bases: TGTGCCAGCAGCTTAGGCCAGGCAGGCTCACCCCTCCACTTT.

This CDR3 reads CVRSRMTGDAYEQYF. The CDR3 bases are TGTGTCAGAAGCCGCATGACTGGAGACGCCTACGAGCAGTACTTC. The rearrangement joins TRBV7-5 to TRBJ2-7; the listed D gene, TRBD2, was not tested against the DNA. TRBV7-5 corresponds to a pseudogene. The CDR3 loop spans 15 amino acids.

The V and J genes are TRBV27 and TRBJ2-1, with TRBD2 identical over 11 bases. The trim removed 3 bases at V and 5 bases at J, leaving 3 bases unmatched. CDR1 MNHEY and CDR2 SMNVEV come from the germline V gene (reference sequence). The CDR3 runs to 15 residues. For the CDR3, the DNA is TGTGCCAGCAGTTTTAGCGGGAGGGTAAACAATGAGCAGTTCTTC. This codes for CASSFSGRVNNEQFF.

This clone showed up just a few times. The rearrangement uses TRBV28 and TRBJ2-7, with TRBD1 matching 7 bases. Germline trimming cut 4 bases from V and 3 bases from J; bases unmatched to any gene: 6. In germline, CDR1 is MDHEN, CDR2 SYDVKM. This CDR3 contains 14 residues. CDR3 DNA: TGTGCCAGCAGTTACTTTAACAGGGGCTACGAGCAGTACTTC. This sequence encodes CASSYFNRGYEQYF.

This rearrangement joins TRBV29-1 to TRBJ1-1; D is possibly TRBD1 (6 bases). The V and J ends lost 4 bases and 0 bases respectively, with 15 bases between them. There are 15 residues in the CDR3. CDR1 SQVTM and CDR2 ANQGSEA come from the germline V gene. CDR3: CSVAQGYAMNTEAFF. As DNA, the CDR3 is TGCAGCGTTGCACAGGGTTACGCTATGAACACTGAAGCTTTCTTT.